This TCR beta chain emerged from a study of T cell changes during pregnancy in multiple sclerosis. The V and J ends lost 3 bases and 1 base respectively, with 7 bases between them. The germline gives CDR1 SQVTM, CDR2 ANQGSEA. The CDR3 loop spans 12 amino acids. Using immunoSEQ multiplex PCR, the repertoire was profiled, and TCRdb retains in-frame clones only, with some absent. The data hold tens of thousands of clones, with 75% to 95% observed a single time. This TCR was recovered from a female donor with multiple sclerosis, enrolled in a pregnancy study. The chain recombines TRBV29-1 with TRBJ2-7; a possible D gene is TRBD2 (6 bases). The specimen was CD8+ T cells from peripheral blood mononuclear cells, collected before pregnancy. The CDR3 spells CSVEEGSYEQYF. For the CDR3, the DNA is TGCAGCGTTGAGGAGGGGTCCTACGAGCAGTACTTC.